This T cell receptor (beta chain) was documented in a study of cytomegalovirus exposure and HLA in healthy donors. Findings and limits, study-wide: It emerged from a later analysis that several of the most significant clusters appeared to be linked to common viral pathogens. Available immune exposure information covered CMV serostatus only.

Notes on this clone: No antigen is known for it.

Primers: 60 Vbeta forward and 13 Jbeta reverse. Sequenced by immunoSEQ multiplex PCR; TCRdb stores in-frame clones only, minus some. This table has over 100,000 clones, around 81% appearing once. The donors gave bone marrow, and they were healthy. In nominal health when sampled, donors likely had unrecorded immune exposures nonetheless. Sequenced input: PBMCs. This TCR derives from a woman aged 30 to 39 in good health and CMV-seronegative.

The CDR3 is CASSSKTGGREQYF. Here the CDR3 DNA reads TGTGCCAGCAGCTCTAAAACAGGGGGCCGGGAGCAGTACTTC. The chain joins TRBV5-4 to TRBJ2-7; 9 bases agree with TRBD1. This CDR3 is built from 14 residues. Germline V gives CDR1 SGHNT, CDR2 YYREEE (reference sequence). With V trimmed by 3 bases and J by 7 bases, 8 bases remained unmatched.